This T cell receptor (beta chain) was found in a study of blood T cells in healthy people across ages. V dropped 3 bases and J dropped 8 bases, with 10 bases sitting between them. The CDR3 loop spans 11 amino acids. CDR1 is SQVTM, CDR2 ANQGSEA, per germline. Primers used in a second PCR of about 6 to 11 cycles were a sample-barcoded 5' primer and a J-beta primer mix. Template switching added a 12-random-nucleotide identifier to every cDNA molecule. All samples yielded 2.5 million or more CDR3-containing paired-end reads. TCRdb analysed the 5' RACE reads with MiXCR anew, one entry per CDR3 protein. The sample has about 1.1 million distinct CDR3 sequences; under 40% are singletons.

The V call is TRBV29-1, the J call TRBJ1-1, with D unresolved. This clonotype was obtained from a man aged 18 to 29 in good health. Specimen: blood. The CDR3: CSVDGPAEAFF. CDR3 nucleotide sequence: TGCAGCGTTGATGGTCCAGCGGAAGCTTTCTTT.